This passage covers 2 T cell receptor beta chains from one sample sequenced in a study of STAT3 mutations in large granular lymphocyte leukemia. The protocol was immunoSEQ multiplex PCR, while the TCRdb copy is restricted to in-frame clones and leaves out a portion. The top ten hold about 75% of the sample, which has 2,000 or so clones, about 60% seen once. The antigens for these receptors are not known. General study results and limits: In T-cell large granular lymphocyte leukemia, about half of patients showed multiple immunodominant subclonotypes.

Material for sequencing was peripheral blood mononuclear cells. The receptors were sampled from a man aged 55 to 70 with T-cell large granular lymphocyte leukemia. Some clones in this sample may be carry-over from other donors' samples.

This sequence joins TRBV30 and TRBJ1-2; D possibly corresponds to TRBD1 (5 bases). Germline assignment: CDR1 GTSNPN and CDR2 SVGIG (reference sequence). The CDR3 covers 12 residues. Trimming shortened V by 6 bases and J by 2 bases, and 10 bases separated the two germline ends. CDR3 residues: CACGTYNYGYTF. The CDR3 DNA follows: TGTGCCTGTGGGACTTACAACTATGGCTACACCTTC.

The CDR3 coding sequence is TGCGCCAGCAGCCAAGTTAGGGGTCGGCCCCAGCATTTT. Protein product: CASSQVRGRPQHF. The V and J genes are TRBV4-3 and TRBJ1-5, with D tentatively TRBD1 (5 bases). The V end lost 1 base, the J end lost 9 bases, and 10 bases lay between the germline ends. CDR1 is LGHNA and CDR2 is YSLEER in the germline V gene. This CDR3 is built from 13 residues.